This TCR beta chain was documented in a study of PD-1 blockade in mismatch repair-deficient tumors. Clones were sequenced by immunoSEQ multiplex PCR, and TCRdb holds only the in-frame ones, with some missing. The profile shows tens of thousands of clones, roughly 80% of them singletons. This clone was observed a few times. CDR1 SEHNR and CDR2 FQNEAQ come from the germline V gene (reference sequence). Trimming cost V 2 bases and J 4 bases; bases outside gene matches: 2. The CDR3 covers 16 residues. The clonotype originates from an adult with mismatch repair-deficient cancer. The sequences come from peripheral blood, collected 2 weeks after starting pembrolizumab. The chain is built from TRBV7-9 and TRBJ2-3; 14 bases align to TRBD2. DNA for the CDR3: TGTGCCAGCAGCTTACGACTAGCGGGAGGGGCAGATACGCAGTATTTT. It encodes CASSLRLAGGADTQYF.